These 26 T cell receptor beta chains came from one sample sequenced in a study of PD-1 blockade in classical Hodgkin lymphoma (dated by TCRdb to about 2020). Libraries were made using the immunoSEQ multiplex PCR assay. In TCRdb, the immuneACCESS table is reduced to in-frame sequences with V and J assigned. These tables do not hold every clone; where another copy was compared, an unresolved V gene accounts for under half, and the others remain unexplained. The sample includes 13,000 or so clones, with approximately 80% observed a single time. The biggest ten clones account for 0.75% to 0.95% of the sample. The time point tag for this specimen amounts to: cycle 4 day 1 (C4D1), after 5 to 7 weeks of nivolumab. Relapse after autologous stem cell transplantation had occurred in all trial patients, and cohorts A, B and C were distinguished by prior brentuximab vedotin exposure. Magnetic negative selection with a Miltenyi CD4+ T cell isolation kit was used to purify CD4+ T cells from thawed PBMCs.

Sequencing used CD4+ T cells from blood, obtained before the fourth cycle of nivolumab. These receptors were taken from a human donor with classical Hodgkin lymphoma.

The count of this clone is one. This chain links TRBV10-3 with TRBJ2-3; the D gene is possibly TRBD2 (6 bases). CDR1 is ENHRY, CDR2 SYGVKD, per germline. The length of the CDR3 is 18 residues. Trimming took off 4 bases at V and 2 bases at J, with 22 bases between the two ends. CDR3 in amino acids: CAISVTARTELATDTQYF. Written as DNA, the CDR3 is TGTGCCATCAGTGTCACAGCCAGGACGGAACTAGCCACAGATACGCAGTATTTT.

The rearrangement links TRBV10-3 to TRBJ1-1; maybe TRBD1 (6 bases). Germline V gene lookup returns CDR1 ENHRY and CDR2 SYGVKD. V was shortened by 4 bases and J by 5 bases, with 17 bases between the two germline ends. This CDR3 has 15 amino acids. The CDR3 here is CAISGTEGIRTEAFF. CDR3 nucleotides: TGTGCCATCAGTGGGACAGAAGGAATCAGAACTGAAGCTTTCTTT.

The V call is TRBV7-2, the J call TRBJ2-1; no definite D call. Germline lookup yields CDR1 SGHTA and CDR2 FQGNSA. V shed 2 bases and J shed 4 bases, with 6 bases lying between them. The CDR3 consists of 13 residues. This chain's CDR3 is CASSLSSYNEQFF. As DNA, the CDR3 is TGTGCCAGCAGCTTAAGTTCATACAATGAGCAGTTCTTC.

The V and J genes are TRBV28 and TRBJ2-3, with 9 bases aligning to TRBD1. CDR3 length: 14 amino acids. CDR1 MDHEN and CDR2 SYDVKM come from the germline V gene. The V gene end was trimmed by 7 bases and the J gene end by 7 bases; junction bases not matched to a gene: 9. The CDR3 DNA is TGTGCCAGCAACCCCCGGGACAGGGCATATACGCAGTATTTT. This encodes CASNPRDRAYTQYF.

The gene calls are TRBV20-1 and TRBJ1-1; D is uncertain. The V end lost 7 bases, the J end lost 3 bases, and 9 bases lay between the germline ends. CDR1 DFQATT and CDR2 SNEGSKA come from the germline V gene (reference sequence). CDR3 length equals 11 residues. In DNA, the CDR3 is TGCAGTGGGAGGGAAGACACTGAAGCTTTCTTT. Its protein product is CSGREDTEAFF.

In this sample, this clone turned up once. The V call is TRBV27, the J call TRBJ2-7; 9 positions match TRBD2. The CDR3 is 17 amino acids. The V gene's germline CDR1 is MNHEY and CDR2 SMNVEV (reference sequence). Unmatched junction bases numbered 16, after V lost 3 bases and J lost 7 bases. CDR3 in DNA: TGTGCCAGCAGTTTGTTTAGCGGGAGTGTTGTCCGTTATGAGCAGTACTTC. Amino acids: CASSLFSGSVVRYEQYF.

CDR3 nucleotides: TGCGCCAGCAGCCAACTTTCGGTGAAGGGTAATTCACCCCTCCACTTT. Its translation is CASSQLSVKGNSPLHF. This sequence joins TRBV4-3 and TRBJ1-6; D unresolved. Per the germline V gene, CDR1 is LGHNA and CDR2 is YSLEER. V was pared by 2 bases and J by 6 bases, with 14 bases between. The CDR3 runs 16 residues.

The V and J genes are TRBV19 and TRBJ2-7; D could derive from TRBD1 or TRBD2 (7 bases each). V was cut by 3 bases and J by 4 bases, with 16 bases left in between. The CDR3 covers 15 residues. Germline CDR1 reads LNHDA; CDR2 reads SQIVND (reference sequence). The CDR3 nucleotides read TGTGCCAGTAGTATCCAGGGGGGGCCGCGGTACGAGCAGTACTTC. This codes for CASSIQGGPRYEQYF.

V and J are TRBV5-4 and TRBJ2-7; 10 nucleotides agree with TRBD1. The CDR3 covers 16 residues. Germline V gene lookup returns CDR1 SGHNT and CDR2 YYREEE (reference sequence). V shed 4 bases, J shed 2 bases, and the junction held 9 bases outside the gene matches. CDR3: CASSPGDRGRTYEQYF. CDR3 DNA: TGTGCCAGCAGCCCGGGGGACAGGGGTAGAACCTACGAGCAGTACTTC.

This sequence joins TRBV6-5 and TRBJ1-1; TRBD1 aligns across 7 bases. The V and J ends lost 7 bases and 5 bases, in that order; junction bases with no gene match: 7. Germline V gives CDR1 MNHEY, CDR2 SVGAGI. CDR3 size: 13 residues. The CDR3 is CASTFRGGTEAFF. CDR3 in DNA: TGTGCCAGCACCTTCAGGGGGGGAACTGAAGCTTTCTTT.

J is TRBJ2-5 and V is TRBV11-3; 9 nucleotides line up with TRBD1. The CDR3 is 18 amino acids. Germline lookup yields CDR1 SGHNT and CDR2 YENEEA. With V trimmed by 3 bases and J by 3 bases, 14 bases remained unmatched. CDR3 DNA sequence: TGTGCCAGCAGCTTTATCCGGGACAGGGCGATACCCAAAGAGACCCAGTACTTC. Its protein is CASSFIRDRAIPKETQYF. Full variable domain (missing parts from reference TRBV11-3 and TRBJ2-5): EAGVVQSPRYKIIEKKQPVAFWCNPISGHNTLYWYLQNLGQGPELLIRYENEEAVDDSQLPKDRFSAERLKGVDSTLKIQPAELGDSAVYLCASSFIRDRAIPKETQYFGPGTRLLVL.

The chain combines TRBV7-9 with TRBJ1-1, with D perhaps matching TRBD1 (5 bases). Germline values: CDR1 SEHNR, CDR2 FQNEAQ (reference sequence). V gave up 3 bases and J gave up 3 bases, with 8 bases separating them. CDR3 length equals 13 residues. Written as DNA, the CDR3 is TGTGCCAGCAGCTTGGAACAGGACACTGAAGCTTTCTTT. This encodes CASSLEQDTEAFF.

The V gene is TRBV28, the J gene TRBJ2-7; D unresolved. V dropped 6 bases and J dropped 2 bases, with 5 bases sitting between them. The germline V gene encodes CDR1 MDHEN and CDR2 SYDVKM. The CDR3 is 11 amino acids. The CDR3 is CASRQAYEQYF. For the CDR3, the DNA is TGTGCCAGCAGGCAGGCCTACGAGCAGTACTTC. Together with reference TRBV28 and TRBJ2-7, the CDR3 gives the full variable domain: DVKVTQSSRYLVKRTGEKVFLECVQDMDHENMFWYRQDPGLGLRLIYFSYDVKMKEKGDIPEGYSVSREKKERFSLILESASTNQTSMYLCASRQAYEQYFGPGTRLTVT.

V usage is TRBV5-4 and J usage is TRBJ2-5; 7 bases are a match to TRBD1. The J segment lost 5 bases and the V segment lost 4 bases, leaving 8 bases of the junction unmatched. Germline values: CDR1 SGHNT, CDR2 YYREEE (reference sequence). There are 14 residues in the CDR3. CDR3 in amino acids: CASSREGGLETQYF. CDR3 bases: TGTGCCAGCAGCCGAGAAGGGGGCCTCGAGACCCAGTACTTC.

The chain links TRBV14 to TRBJ1-3; unclear D gene. The CDR3 contains 14 residues. Trimming shortened V by 1 base and J by 7 bases, and 11 bases separated the two germline ends. CDR1 and CDR2 (germline): SGHDN, FVKESK. CDR3 residues: CASSQASGRNTIYF. Written as DNA, the CDR3 is TGTGCCAGCAGCCAAGCCTCGGGAAGGAACACCATATATTTT.

The DNA of the CDR3 is TGTGCCTGGAGTCCAGGCTCTGGAAACACCATATATTTT. It encodes CAWSPGSGNTIYF. The chain uses TRBV30 and TRBJ1-3; no clear D gene. The germline CDR1 and CDR2 sequences are GTSNPN and SVGIG (reference sequence). With 2 bases removed from V and 0 bases from J, the gap between germline ends came to 5 bases. The CDR3 covers 13 residues.

The sample holds one count of this clone. The chain uses TRBV11-2 and TRBJ2-7; no clear D gene. The CDR3 loop spans 14 amino acids. V lost 2 bases and J lost 2, with 10 bases in between. In germline, CDR1 is SGHAT, CDR2 FQNNGV. The CDR3 is CASSLQVGPYEQYF. CDR3 coding DNA: TGTGCCAGCAGCTTACAGGTAGGGCCCTACGAGCAGTACTTC.

V usage is TRBV27 and J usage is TRBJ2-5; tentative D call: TRBD1 (5 bases). The CDR3 has 16 amino acids. V was shortened by 1 base and J by 2 bases, with 14 bases between the two germline ends. Germline V gene lookup returns CDR1 MNHEY and CDR2 SMNVEV (reference sequence). Here the CDR3 DNA reads TGTGCCAGCAGTTTATTAGGCAGGGAATCTCAAGAGACCCAGTACTTC. Encoded protein: CASSLLGRESQETQYF.

The chain employs TRBV7-9 and TRBJ1-5, with no clear D. V was clipped by 1 base and J by 3 bases, with 7 bases between them. This CDR3 region has 14 residues. In germline, CDR1 is SEHNR, CDR2 FQNEAQ (reference sequence). As DNA, the CDR3 is TGTGCCAGCAGCTTAGATGGCAACAATCAGCCCCAGCATTTT. Translation gives CASSLDGNNQPQHF.

The chain joins TRBV12-5 to TRBJ2-5, with TRBD2 matching over 10 bases. The CDR3 has 16 residues. The J segment lost 5 bases and the V segment lost 0 bases, leaving 6 bases of the junction unmatched. Germline V gives CDR1 LGHNT, CDR2 FRNRAP. CDR3: CASGLVLAGRGETQYF. CDR3 sequence (DNA): TGTGCTAGTGGTTTGGTACTAGCGGGGCGTGGGGAGACCCAGTACTTC.

This chain uses TRBV5-1 with TRBJ1-1, with D possibly TRBD1 on 6 matching bases. Germline V CDR1 and CDR2: SGHRS, YFSETQ. Trimming removed 4 bases from V and 6 bases from J, with 10 bases in between. This CDR3 has 12 amino acids. DNA of the CDR3: TGCGCCAGCAGCGGACAGAGTTCTGAAGCTTTCTTT. This encodes CASSGQSSEAFF.

J is TRBJ2-5 and V is TRBV5-1; 11 bases are a match to TRBD2. CDR3 length: 15 residues. J gave up 1 base and V 4 bases, and 3 bases lay outside the gene matches. Germline-derived CDR1 and CDR2 are SGHRS and YFSETQ. CDR3 coding DNA: TGCGCCAGCAGCGTCGGGACTAGCGGCCAAGAGACCCAGTACTTC. Amino acid sequence: CASSVGTSGQETQYF. Full variable domain (missing parts from reference TRBV5-1 and TRBJ2-5): KAGVTQTPRYLIKTRGQQVTLSCSPISGHRSVSWYQQTPGQGLQFLFEYFSETQRNKGNFPGRFSGRQFSNSRSEMNVSTLELGDSALYLCASSVGTSGQETQYFGPGTRLLVL.

The chain carries TRBV12-5 and TRBJ1-4; D is ambiguous. V was cut by 1 base and J by 4 bases, with 16 bases left in between. Germline values: CDR1 LGHNT, CDR2 FRNRAP. The CDR3 loop spans 17 amino acids. Here the CDR3 reads CASGLAARAGINEKLFF. CDR3 nucleotide sequence: TGTGCTAGTGGTTTGGCCGCCCGGGCGGGGATTAATGAAAAACTGTTTTTT.

For the CDR3, the DNA is TGCGCCAGCAGCCAATGGGGGGCGGATAGCAATCAGCCCCAGCATTTT. This translates into CASSQWGADSNQPQHF. The chain employs TRBV4-1 and TRBJ1-5, with D maybe TRBD1 (6 bases). Trimming stripped 2 bases from V and 0 bases from J, with 11 bases between. Germline lookup yields CDR1 MGHRA and CDR2 YSYEKL. The CDR3 is made up of 16 amino acids.

The chain recombines TRBV14 with TRBJ1-4; D possibly corresponds to TRBD1 (6 bases). The V gene lost 3 bases and the J gene lost 8 bases, with 13 bases spanning the gap. Germline V CDR1 and CDR2: SGHDN, FVKESK. The CDR3 sequence is 14 residues long. The CDR3 spells CASSQAGAGEKLFF. The CDR3 DNA is TGTGCCAGCAGCCAGGCAGGGGCAGGAGAAAAACTGTTTTTT.

This clone showed up just a few times. The chain is built from TRBV9 and TRBJ1-6; TRBD1 matches at 9 bases. Trimming removed 4 bases from V and 10 bases from J; junction bases left unmatched: 12. Germline values: CDR1 SGDLS, CDR2 YYNGEE. This CDR3 comprises 16 residues. The DNA for the CDR3 is TGTGCCAGCAGCCCAACCTCCGGGACAGGGCGATCACCCCTCCACTTT. Protein sequence: CASSPTSGTGRSPLHF.